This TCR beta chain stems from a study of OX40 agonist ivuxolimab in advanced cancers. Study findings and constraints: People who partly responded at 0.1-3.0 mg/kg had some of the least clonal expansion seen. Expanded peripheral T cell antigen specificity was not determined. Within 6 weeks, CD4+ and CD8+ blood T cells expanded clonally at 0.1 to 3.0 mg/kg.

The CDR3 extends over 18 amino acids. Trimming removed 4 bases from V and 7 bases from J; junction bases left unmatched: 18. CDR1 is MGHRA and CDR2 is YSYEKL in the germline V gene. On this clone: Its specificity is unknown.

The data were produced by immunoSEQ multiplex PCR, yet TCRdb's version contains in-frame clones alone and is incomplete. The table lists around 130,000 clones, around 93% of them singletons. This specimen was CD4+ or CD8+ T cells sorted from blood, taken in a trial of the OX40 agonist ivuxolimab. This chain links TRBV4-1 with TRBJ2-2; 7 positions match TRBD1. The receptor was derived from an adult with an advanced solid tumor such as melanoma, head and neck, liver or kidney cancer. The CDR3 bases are TGCGCCAGCAGCCGCCGGTTAAGAGGGGGCGTCGGGGACGGGGAGCTGTTTTTT. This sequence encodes CASSRRLRGGVGDGELFF.